Described below is a single TCR beta chain sequence and its context. The antigen remains undetermined. MiXCR, run by TCRdb on the 5' RACE reads, gives a single entry per CDR3 protein. The sample shows 400,000 to 500,000 distinct CDR3 sequences, approximately 18% of them seen only once. Germline CDR1 reads LNHNV; CDR2 reads YYDKDF (reference sequence). This CDR3 contains 21 residues. Unmatched junction bases numbered 23, after V lost 0 bases and J lost 7 bases. The data were taken from a study of identical twins. Broader study findings: Models came in too low on out-of-frame TCR alpha sharing in monozygotic twins. Memory repertoires showed no such pattern, whereas abundant cord blood beta clonotypes carried fewer insertions.

This sequence originates from a man aged 50-60 years in good health. What was sequenced was naive T cells sorted from blood. J is TRBJ2-1 and V is TRBV15, with 8 positions matching TRBD2. CDR3 nucleotide sequence: TGTGCCACCAGCAGAGATCTTTTCAGAAAAGCGGGACTAGAGGCGGGGAATGAGCAGTTCTTC. The encoded protein is CATSRDLFRKAGLEAGNEQFF. Variable domain in full (rest from reference TRBV15 and TRBJ2-1): DAMVIQNPRYQVTQFGKPVTLSCSQTLNHNVMYWYQQKSSQAPKLLFHYYDKDFNNEADTPDNFQSRRPNTSFCFLDIRSPGLGDTAMYLCATSRDLFRKAGLEAGNEQFFGPGTRLTVL.